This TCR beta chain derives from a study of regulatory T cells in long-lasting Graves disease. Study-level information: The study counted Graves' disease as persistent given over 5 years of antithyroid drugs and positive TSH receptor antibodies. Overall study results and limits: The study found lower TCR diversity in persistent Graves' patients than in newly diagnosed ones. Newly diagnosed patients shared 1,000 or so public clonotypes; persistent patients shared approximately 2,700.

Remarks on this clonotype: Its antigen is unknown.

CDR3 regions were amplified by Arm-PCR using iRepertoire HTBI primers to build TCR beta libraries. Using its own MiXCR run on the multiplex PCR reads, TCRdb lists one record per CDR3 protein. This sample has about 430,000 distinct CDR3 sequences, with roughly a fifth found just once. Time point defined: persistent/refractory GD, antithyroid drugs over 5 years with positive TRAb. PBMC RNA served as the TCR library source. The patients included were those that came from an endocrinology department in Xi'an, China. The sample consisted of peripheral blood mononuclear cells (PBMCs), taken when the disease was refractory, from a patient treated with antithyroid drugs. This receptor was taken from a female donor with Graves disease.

This CDR3 is CASSYSGEQFF. For the CDR3, the DNA is TGTGCCAGCAGCTACTCGGGTGAGCAGTTCTTC. This chain joins TRBV7-2 and TRBJ2-1; D uncertain. Germline loops: CDR1 SGHTA, CDR2 FQGNSA. The CDR3 has 11 residues. Trimming removed 4 bases at V and 9 bases at J, with 7 bases between. Full variable domain (remainder filled in from reference TRBV7-2 and TRBJ2-1): GAGVSQSPSNKVTEKGKDVELRCDPISGHTALYWYRQSLGQGLEFLIYFQGNSAPDKSGLPSDRFSAERTGGSVSTLTIQRTQQEDSAVYLCASSYSGEQFFGPGTRLTVL.